This T cell receptor (beta chain) was found in a study of PD-1 blockade in classical Hodgkin lymphoma. Findings and limits, study-wide: Newly diagnosed patients had diversity similar to the baseline diversity of complete responders.

Patients all relapsed after autologous stem cell transplantation, and there was variation in brentuximab vedotin exposure. TCRdb's table, derived via immunoSEQ multiplex PCR, lists solely in-frame clones and lacks some. The sample has more than 9,500 clones, about 85% seen once. As concerns this clone: Its antigen is not identified.

The CDR3 length is 15 residues. The J segment lost 0 bases and the V segment lost 4 bases, leaving 5 bases of the junction unmatched. CDR1 and CDR2 (germline): KGHSY, FQNENV. J is TRBJ2-7 and V is TRBV16; 8 bases align to TRBD1. The material sequenced was peripheral blood mononuclear cells (PBMCs), taken at baseline. The TCR comes from a human donor with classical Hodgkin lymphoma. The CDR3 bases are TGTGCCAGCAGCCCCGGACAGGGACTCTCCTACGAGCAGTACTTC. Translated: CASSPGQGLSYEQYF. Variable domain in full (rest from reference TRBV16 and TRBJ2-7): GEEVAQTPKHLVRGEGQKAKLYCAPIKGHSYVFWYQQVLKNEFKFLISFQNENVFDETGMPKERFSAKCLPNSPCSLEIQATKLEDSAVYFCASSPGQGLSYEQYFGPGTRLTVT.